This entry features one T cell receptor (beta chain) sequence. The antigen remains undetermined. Time point of the sample: pretreatment peripheral blood. Urothelial carcinoma, locally advanced or metastatic, affected the patients. Libraries were prepared by immunoSEQ multiplex PCR; TCRdb keeps only in-frame clonotypes and omits some of them. The table records fewer than 50,000 clones, 84% of them present only once. The sample originates from a study of PD-L1 blockade in urothelial cancer. For the study at large: Blood was tested 3 weeks (second dose) and 6 weeks into treatment.

CDR1 and CDR2 (germline): MNHEY, SMNVEV (reference sequence). This CDR3 is 15 amino acids long. Trimming shortened V by 0 bases and J by 4 bases, and 9 bases separated the two germline ends. Notes on the study in general: Better progression-free and overall survival followed lower pretreatment blood clonality.

This receptor was obtained from a man aged 65 to 85 with urothelial cancer. V is TRBV27 and J is TRBJ2-2; D not resolved. The sequencing here drew on PBMCs, taken around atezolizumab (anti-PD-L1) treatment. As DNA, the CDR3 is TGTGCCAGCAGTTTATCCCCCAGACTCACCGGGGAGCTGTTTTTT. It encodes CASSLSPRLTGELFF.